Included here is one TCR beta chain sequence, with context. The germline V gene has CDR1 MRHNA and CDR2 SNTAGT. Trimming took 8 bases from V and 1 from J; bases not matched to a gene: 14. The CDR3 has 16 amino acids. This specimen belongs to a study of blood T cell repertoires in COVID-19. Generated by immunoSEQ multiplex PCR, the TCRdb table keeps only in-frame clones and is missing some. The sample contains over 250,000 clones, about four fifths of which appear only once. The sequence was obtained from a woman in her 50s who had recovered from COVID-19. This sequence joins TRBV6-4 and TRBJ2-7; 7 nucleotides match TRBD1. Sequencing was done on a sample of peripheral blood. In nucleotides, the CDR3 is TGTGCCAGCCACAGTACTGGAAGGGGGCGATCCTACGAGCAGTACTTC. The encoded protein is CASHSTGRGRSYEQYF.